This TCR beta chain was profiled in a study of cytomegalovirus exposure and HLA in healthy donors. Findings and limits, study-wide: According to a subsequent analysis, TCR clusters from the first cohort were inclined to appear together in the roughly 110 validation repertoires.

In the case of this clone: Its antigen is unknown.

Libraries were prepared by immunoSEQ multiplex PCR; TCRdb keeps only in-frame clonotypes and omits some of them. This table has roughly 260,000 clones, around 90% appearing once. The specimen sequenced was PBMCs. The source is a woman aged 18 to 35 in good health and CMV-seronegative.

The CDR3 bases are TGTGCCAGTAGTATAGTCACGGGACTTAGCAATCAGCCCCAGCATTTT. Protein sequence: CASSIVTGLSNQPQHF. The V and J genes are TRBV19 and TRBJ1-5, with TRBD1 as a possible D gene (5 bases). This CDR3 is built from 16 residues. V dropped 1 base and J dropped 0 bases, with 10 bases sitting between them. Per the germline V gene, CDR1 is LNHDA and CDR2 is SQIVND (reference sequence).